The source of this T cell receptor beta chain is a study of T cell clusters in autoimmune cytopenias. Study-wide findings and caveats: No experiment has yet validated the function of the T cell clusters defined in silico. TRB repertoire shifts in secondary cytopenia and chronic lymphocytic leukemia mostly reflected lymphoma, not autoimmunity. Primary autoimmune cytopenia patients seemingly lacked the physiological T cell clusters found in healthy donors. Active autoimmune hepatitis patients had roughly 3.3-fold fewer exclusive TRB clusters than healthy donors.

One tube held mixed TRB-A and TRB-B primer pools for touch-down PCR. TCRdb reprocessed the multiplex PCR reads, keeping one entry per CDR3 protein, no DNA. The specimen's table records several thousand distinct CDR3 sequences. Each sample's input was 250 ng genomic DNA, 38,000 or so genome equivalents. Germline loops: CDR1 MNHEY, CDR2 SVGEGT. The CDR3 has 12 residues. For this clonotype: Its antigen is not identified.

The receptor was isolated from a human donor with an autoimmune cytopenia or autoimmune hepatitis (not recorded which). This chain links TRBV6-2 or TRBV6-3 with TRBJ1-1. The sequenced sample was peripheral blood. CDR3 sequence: CASSYHRTEAFF.